The 29 T cell receptor beta chains below all came from one sample that was sequenced in a study of Ad26.COV2.S vaccination and SARS-CoV-2 variants. TCRdb's copy holds only in-frame clones and misses some; the assay was immunoSEQ multiplex PCR. The sample lists about 480,000 clones; around 88% were seen once. The treatment denotes: approximately 18 received Ad26.COV2.S at low or high dose, single or two shots; 5 received placebo; per-sample allocation not given. Repertoires come from day 63 after the first vaccine or placebo injection. The starting material was peripheral blood, obtained in a trial of Ad26.COV2.S vaccine versus placebo. These receptors were obtained from a person between 18 and 65 years old who received the Ad26.COV2.S COVID-19 vaccine or a placebo.

V gene TRBV7-3 combines with J gene TRBJ2-1; 7 bases align to TRBD2. Germline CDR1 is SGHTA and CDR2 is FQGTGA. The CDR3 runs to 16 residues. Losses at the gene ends were 5 bases for V and 0 bases for J; bases not matched to a gene: 7. CDR3 protein: CASSKSGTLSYNEQFF. The CDR3 nucleotides are TGTGCCAGCAGCAAAAGCGGGACCCTCTCCTACAATGAGCAGTTCTTC.

This clone was found once. This sequence joins TRBV14 and TRBJ2-7; D might be TRBD2 (5 bases). There are 13 residues in the CDR3. CDR1 is SGHDN and CDR2 is FVKESK in the germline V gene. Trimming removed 6 bases at V and 6 bases at J, with 15 bases between. For the CDR3, the DNA is TGTGCCAGCAGGCGGGCCCCTAGCAGCGAGCAGTACTTC. Its protein is CASRRAPSSEQYF.

This chain joins TRBV15 and TRBJ1-1; no reliable D call. Trimming stripped 5 bases from V and 1 base from J, with 11 bases between. Germline V gene data show CDR1 as LNHNV and CDR2 as YYDKDF (reference sequence). The CDR3 totals 14 residues. CDR3 protein: CATSPPPPNTEAFF. The CDR3 nucleotides read TGTGCCACCAGCCCACCTCCCCCGAACACTGAAGCTTTCTTT.

In this sample, this clone turned up a few times. The chain couples TRBV6-6 to TRBJ1-5; weak D call: TRBD1 (6 bases). This CDR3 comprises 15 residues. CDR1 is MNHNY, CDR2 SVGAGI, per germline (reference sequence). V was pared by 4 bases and J by 6 bases, with 16 bases between. CDR3 protein: CASSSTTGAGQPQHF. The CDR3 nucleotides are TGTGCCAGCAGTTCCACGACAGGAGCGGGTCAGCCCCAGCATTTT.

In this sample, this clone turned up once. Written as DNA, the CDR3 is TGTGCCAGCAGACCGCGGACAAGGCCCAATGAGCAGTTCTTC. Protein product: CASRPRTRPNEQFF. The V and J genes are TRBV7-2 and TRBJ2-1, with a weak D call TRBD1 (5 bases). V shed 6 bases and J shed 6 bases, with 15 bases lying between them. The CDR3 length is 14 residues. The germline CDR1 and CDR2 sequences are SGHTA and FQGNSA.

The CDR3 coding sequence is TGTGCCAGCACCCAAGGGACAGGAGATTATGGCTACACCTTC. It is translated as CASTQGTGDYGYTF. The V call is TRBV28, the J call TRBJ1-2; TRBD1 aligns across 8 bases. In germline, CDR1 is MDHEN, CDR2 SYDVKM. The ends lost 7 bases at V and 5 bases at J; junction bases unmatched: 9. This CDR3 is built from 14 residues.

V and J are TRBV2 and TRBJ1-2; D ambiguous. The germline V and J ends were trimmed by 1 base and 3 bases, with 6 bases remaining between them. CDR3 length: 13 residues. The germline V gene has CDR1 SNHLY and CDR2 FYNNEI. The DNA of the CDR3 is TGTGCCAGCAGTGAAGAGACTGACTATGGCTACACCTTC. Its protein is CASSEETDYGYTF.

The DNA of the CDR3 is TGTGCCAGCAGCTCGGGACCGAGGTCTGGTGAAGCTTTCTTT. It translates to CASSSGPRSGEAFF. The gene calls are TRBV28 and TRBJ1-1; the D gene is possibly TRBD1 (5 bases). V shed 6 bases and J shed 7 bases, with 18 bases lying between them. This CDR3 comprises 14 residues. The germline CDR1 and CDR2 sequences are MDHEN and SYDVKM.

The rearrangement links TRBV7-8 to TRBJ1-4, with 8 positions matching TRBD1. Germline V gene sequence: CDR1 SGHVS, CDR2 FQNEAQ. With 5 bases clipped from V and 8 bases from J, the junction kept 10 bases outside the gene matches. The CDR3 contains 15 residues. CDR3 nucleotide sequence: TGTGCCAGCAGCCCGCTCACAGGGGGTCGGGAAAAACTGTTTTTT. This encodes CASSPLTGGREKLFF.

This clone was recorded a few times. The chain couples TRBV7-2 to TRBJ2-1; D might be TRBD2 (6 bases). This CDR3 is 14 amino acids long. In germline, CDR1 is SGHTA, CDR2 FQGNSA. Trimming stripped 3 bases from V and 7 bases from J, with 13 bases between. The DNA of the CDR3 is TGTGCCAGCAGCTTCGGGAGCCAATGGAATGAGCAGTTCTTC. Its translation: CASSFGSQWNEQFF. The entire variable domain, with the rest obtained from reference TRBV7-2 and TRBJ2-1, is as follows: GAGVSQSPSNKVTEKGKDVELRCDPISGHTALYWYRQSLGQGLEFLIYFQGNSAPDKSGLPSDRFSAERTGGSVSTLTIQRTQQEDSAVYLCASSFGSQWNEQFFGPGTRLTVL.

The chain is built from TRBV5-6 and TRBJ2-3; D is unresolved. The CDR3 has 12 residues. Trimming cost V 0 bases and J 4 bases, with 3 bases left between them. Per germline, CDR1 SGHDT and CDR2 YYEEEE. The CDR3 is CASSLAADTQYF. CDR3 nucleotides: TGTGCCAGCAGCTTGGCTGCAGATACGCAGTATTTT. The full variable domain, its missing parts supplied by reference TRBV5-6 and TRBJ2-3, is DAGVTQSPTHLIKTRGQQVTLRCSPKSGHDTVSWYQQALGQGPQFIFQYYEEEERQRGNFPDRFSGHQFPNYSSELNVNALLLGDSALYLCASSLAADTQYFGPGTRLTVL.

This chain links TRBV28 with TRBJ2-2, with D tentatively TRBD1 (6 bases). Germline V gene lookup returns CDR1 MDHEN and CDR2 SYDVKM. V was pared by 6 bases and J by 4 bases, with 18 bases between. This CDR3 region has 16 residues. The CDR3 coding sequence is TGTGCCAGCAGGCTGACCTCAGGGGTGGGCACCGGGGAGCTGTTTTTT. This encodes CASRLTSGVGTGELFF.

V is TRBV28 and J is TRBJ2-3; D remains ambiguous. V was shortened by 5 bases and J by 4 bases, with 10 bases between the two germline ends. This CDR3 contains 13 residues. CDR1 is MDHEN and CDR2 is SYDVKM in the germline V gene. The CDR3, as DNA: TGTGCCAGCAGTGCCCTTTCCCCAGATACGCAGTATTTT. This gives the protein CASSALSPDTQYF.

The CDR3, as DNA: TGTGCCAGCAGCCTACTCCGGGGACAGGTTCCCTATGGCTACACCTTC. Amino acids: CASSLLRGQVPYGYTF. The V call is TRBV7-9, the J call TRBJ1-2; 8 bases agree with TRBD1. There are 16 residues in the CDR3. The V and J ends lost 5 bases and 4 bases, in that order; junction bases with no gene match: 12. Germline V CDR1 and CDR2: SEHNR, FQNEAQ (reference sequence).

The genes are TRBV6-5 and TRBJ2-1; possibly TRBD2 for D (6 bases). The CDR3 runs 12 residues. Between the trimmed V and J ends, which lost 6 bases and 12 bases, there was a span of 15 bases. Germline CDR1 and CDR2: MNHEY and SVGAGI. The CDR3 loop is CASSGTGLVQFF. The CDR3 DNA reads TGTGCCAGCAGCGGGACTGGCCTTGTGCAGTTCTTC.

This clone is a singleton in its sample. This chain connects TRBV7-2 to TRBJ2-1, with a possible D match to TRBD1 (6 bases). Deletions cut 4 bases from V and 10 bases from J, with 8 bases between. Per the germline V gene, CDR1 is SGHTA and CDR2 is FQGNSA. The CDR3 is made up of 11 amino acids. This CDR3 reads CASSSGTEQFF. The DNA of the CDR3 is TGTGCCAGCAGCTCCGGGACAGAGCAGTTCTTC.

In its sample, this clone was seen once. The chain carries TRBV2 and TRBJ2-7; no reliable D call. CDR3 size: 15 residues. Germline lookup yields CDR1 SNHLY and CDR2 FYNNEI. Trimming took 6 bases from V and 0 from J, leaving 15 bases between them. CDR3: CASSPPLRYSYEQYF. In DNA form, the CDR3 reads TGTGCCAGCAGCCCGCCACTGAGATACTCCTACGAGCAGTACTTC. Based on the CDR3 plus reference TRBV2 and TRBJ2-7, the full variable domain is EPEVTQTPSHQVTQMGQEVILRCVPISNHLYFYWYRQILGQKVEFLVSFYNNEISEKSEIFDDQFSVERPDGSNFTLKIRSTKLEDSAMYFCASSPPLRYSYEQYFGPGTRLTVT.

The chain combines TRBV4-3 with TRBJ2-4; TRBD2 agrees at 7 bases. V was pared by 1 base and J by 8 bases, with 8 bases of the junction left unmatched. In germline, CDR1 is LGHNA, CDR2 YSLEER. There are 15 residues in the CDR3. The CDR3 DNA reads TGCGCCAGCAGCCAAGGTCTCCAAAGCGGGGACATTCAGTACTTC. Its translation is CASSQGLQSGDIQYF.

To note about this clone: The sample holds other DNA sequences that translate to the same CDR3. The V and J genes are TRBV19 and TRBJ1-3, with TRBD1 as a possible D gene (6 bases). Germline CDR1 LNHDA, CDR2 SQIVND (reference sequence). The CDR3 has 13 residues. Trimming stripped 6 bases from V and 1 base from J, with 7 bases between. The DNA of the CDR3 is TGTGCCAGTAGCACAGGGTCTGGAAACACCATATATTTT. It codes for CASSTGSGNTIYF.

The chain couples TRBV6-2 or TRBV6-3 to TRBJ1-2; D uncertain. From germline, CDR1 is MNHEY and CDR2 SVGEGT. The CDR3 runs 12 residues. V lost 6 bases, J lost 4 bases, and 9 bases lay in between. The CDR3 loop reads CASSPTLYGYTF. The CDR3 DNA sequence: TGTGCCAGCAGCCCGACGCTCTATGGCTACACCTTC.

This chain links TRBV7-2 with TRBJ1-2, with a tentative D call TRBD1 (6 bases). Trimming pared 4 bases from V and 4 bases from J, leaving 13 bases between. The CDR3 spans 14 residues. CDR1 and CDR2 (germline): SGHTA, FQGNSA. This chain's CDR3 is CASSSERTVYGYTF. For the CDR3, the DNA is TGTGCCAGCAGCTCCGAGCGGACAGTCTATGGCTACACCTTC.

The chain employs TRBV6-6 and TRBJ1-1, with a tentative D call TRBD1 (5 bases). Germline-derived CDR1 and CDR2 are MNHNY and SVGAGI (reference sequence). V lost 0 bases to trimming and J lost 1 base, with 9 bases between them. This CDR3 has 15 residues. CDR3 protein: CASSYSQGANTEAFF. The CDR3, as DNA: TGTGCCAGCAGTTACTCGCAGGGCGCGAACACTGAAGCTTTCTTT.

The chain carries TRBV15 and TRBJ1-1; D is unresolved. Germline V gene lookup returns CDR1 LNHNV and CDR2 YYDKDF (reference sequence). CDR3 length: 13 residues. The germline V and J ends were trimmed by 0 bases and 9 bases, with 11 bases remaining between them. The CDR3 sequence is CATSRDNMGKAFF. The CDR3 DNA reads as TGTGCCACCAGCAGAGATAATATGGGGAAAGCTTTCTTT.

V is TRBV7-9 and J is TRBJ2-6, with D hard to call. Trimming took 1 base from V and 0 from J, leaving 10 bases between them. This CDR3 is 17 amino acids long. The V gene's germline CDR1 is SEHNR and CDR2 FQNEAQ (reference sequence). CDR3 DNA: TGTGCCAGCAGCTTAGTCGGGCGGTCCTCTGGGGCCAACGTCCTGACTTTC. Residues: CASSLVGRSSGANVLTF.

The rearrangement links TRBV5-3 to TRBJ1-2; 9 nucleotides match TRBD1. TRBV5-3 falls under the ORF class, with uncertain function. This CDR3 region has 15 residues. V was clipped by 4 bases and J by 4 bases; unmatched bases: 8. This CDR3 is CARSGSGQGTYGYTF. The CDR3 DNA reads as TGTGCCAGAAGCGGATCGGGACAGGGAACCTATGGCTACACCTTC.

The V and J genes are TRBV19 and TRBJ1-1; TRBD1 agrees at 8 bases. After removal of 7 bases from V and 5 bases from J, the junction contained 12 bases not matched to a gene. The CDR3 runs to 15 residues. CDR1 and CDR2 (germline): LNHDA, SQIVND (reference sequence). CDR3 DNA: TGTGCCAGTACCCCGCCCTCAGGGGGCTTGACTGAAGCTTTCTTT. Translation: CASTPPSGGLTEAFF. Supplemented by reference TRBV19 and TRBJ1-1, the full variable domain reads DGGITQSPKYLFRKEGQNVTLSCEQNLNHDAMYWYRQDPGQGLRLIYYSQIVNDFQKGDIAEGYSVSREKKESFPLTVTSAQKNPTAFYLCASTPPSGGLTEAFFGQGTRLTVV.

The rearrangement uses TRBV10-1 and TRBJ1-6; the D gene is possibly TRBD1 (5 bases). Germline-derived CDR1 and CDR2 are WNHNN and SYGVQD (reference sequence). CDR3 length: 15 amino acids. The ends were cut back, 5 bases at V and 6 bases at J, with 14 bases in the middle. In DNA, the CDR3 is TGCGCCAGCAGTCTCTGGGACCAACTTAATTCACCCCTCCACTTT. Amino acids: CASSLWDQLNSPLHF.

The rearrangement uses TRBV6-2 or TRBV6-3 and TRBJ2-7, with a weak D call TRBD1 (6 bases). Trimming left V 6 bases short and J 1 base short, with 28 bases between. Germline CDR1 MNHEY, CDR2 SVGEGT. The CDR3 extends over 19 amino acids. The CDR3 DNA reads TGTGCCAGCAGCCCGGCTCTGGGGGCCTCAACGATAATTTCCTACGAGCAGTACTTC. Translated: CASSPALGASTIISYEQYF.

The V call is TRBV5-1, the J call TRBJ2-2, with 9 bases that match TRBD1. Germline-derived CDR1 and CDR2 are SGHRS and YFSETQ. With 1 base clipped from V and 6 bases from J, the junction kept 7 bases outside the gene matches. The CDR3 is 16 residues long. CDR3 region: CASSLRSDRGPGELFF. The CDR3 bases are TGCGCCAGCAGCTTGAGGTCGGACAGGGGTCCCGGGGAGCTGTTTTTT.